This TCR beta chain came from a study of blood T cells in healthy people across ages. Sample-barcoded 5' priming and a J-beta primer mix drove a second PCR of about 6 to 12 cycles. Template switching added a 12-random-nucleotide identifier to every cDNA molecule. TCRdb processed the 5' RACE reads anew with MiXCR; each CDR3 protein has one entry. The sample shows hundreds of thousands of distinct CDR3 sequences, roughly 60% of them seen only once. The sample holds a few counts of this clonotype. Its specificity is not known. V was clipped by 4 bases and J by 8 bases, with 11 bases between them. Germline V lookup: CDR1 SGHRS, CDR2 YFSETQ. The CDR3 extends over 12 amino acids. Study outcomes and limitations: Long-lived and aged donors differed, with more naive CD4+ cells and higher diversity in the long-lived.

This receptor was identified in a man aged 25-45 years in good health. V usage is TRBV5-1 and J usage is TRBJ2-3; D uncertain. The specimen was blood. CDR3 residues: CASSGETGTQYF. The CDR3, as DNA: TGCGCCAGCAGCGGGGAAACTGGTACGCAGTATTTT. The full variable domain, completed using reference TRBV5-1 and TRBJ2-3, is KAGVTQTPRYLIKTRGQQVTLSCSPISGHRSVSWYQQTPGQGLQFLFEYFSETQRNKGNFPGRFSGRQFSNSRSEMNVSTLELGDSALYLCASSGETGTQYFGPGTRLTVL.